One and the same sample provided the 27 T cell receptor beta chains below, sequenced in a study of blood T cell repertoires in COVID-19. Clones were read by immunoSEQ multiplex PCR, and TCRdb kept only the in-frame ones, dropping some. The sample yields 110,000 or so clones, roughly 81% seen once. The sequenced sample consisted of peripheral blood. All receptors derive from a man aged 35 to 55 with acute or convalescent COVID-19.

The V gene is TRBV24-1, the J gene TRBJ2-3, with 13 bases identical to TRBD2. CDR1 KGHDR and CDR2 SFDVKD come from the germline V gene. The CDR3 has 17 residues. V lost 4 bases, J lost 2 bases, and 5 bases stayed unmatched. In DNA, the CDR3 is TGTGCCACCAGTGACCCTGGGACTAGCGGGGACACAGATACGCAGTATTTT. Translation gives CATSDPGTSGDTDTQYF.

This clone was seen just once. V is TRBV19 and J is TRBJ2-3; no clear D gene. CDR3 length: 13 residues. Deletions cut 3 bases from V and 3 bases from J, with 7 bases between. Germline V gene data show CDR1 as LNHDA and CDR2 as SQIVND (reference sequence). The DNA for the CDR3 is TGTGCCAGTAGTATGTCGCAGACAGATACGCAGTATTTT. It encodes CASSMSQTDTQYF.

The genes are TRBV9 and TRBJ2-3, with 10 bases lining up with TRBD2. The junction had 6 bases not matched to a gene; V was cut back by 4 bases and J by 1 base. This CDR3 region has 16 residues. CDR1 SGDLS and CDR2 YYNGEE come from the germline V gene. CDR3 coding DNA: TGTGCCAGCAGCCCTCTAGCGGGGGACGGCACAGATACGCAGTATTTT. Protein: CASSPLAGDGTDTQYF.

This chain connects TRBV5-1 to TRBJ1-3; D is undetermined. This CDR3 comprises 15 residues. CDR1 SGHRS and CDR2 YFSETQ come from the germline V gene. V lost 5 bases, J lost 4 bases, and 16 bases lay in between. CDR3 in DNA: TGCGCCAGCAGTGTTTTGGCCGGGGTGGGAAACACCATATATTTT. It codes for CASSVLAGVGNTIYF.

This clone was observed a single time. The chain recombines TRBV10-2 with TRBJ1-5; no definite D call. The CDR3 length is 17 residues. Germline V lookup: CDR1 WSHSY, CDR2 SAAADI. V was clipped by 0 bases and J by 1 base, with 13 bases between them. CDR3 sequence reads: CASSESMLNKSNQPQHF. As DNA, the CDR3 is TGCGCCAGCAGTGAGTCGATGCTGAACAAAAGCAATCAGCCCCAGCATTTT.

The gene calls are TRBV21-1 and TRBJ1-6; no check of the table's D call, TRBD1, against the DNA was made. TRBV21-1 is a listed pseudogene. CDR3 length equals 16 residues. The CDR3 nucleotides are TGTGCCAGCCCACAGGGGGACCGGCGCTATAATTCACCCCTCCACTTT. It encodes CASPQGDRRYNSPLHF.

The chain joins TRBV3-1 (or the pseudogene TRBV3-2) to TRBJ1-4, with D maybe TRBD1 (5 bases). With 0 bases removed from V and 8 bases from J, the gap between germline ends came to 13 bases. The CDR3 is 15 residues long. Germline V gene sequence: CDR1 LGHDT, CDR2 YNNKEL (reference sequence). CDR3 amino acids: CASSQEGALREKLFF. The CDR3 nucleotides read TGTGCCAGCAGCCAAGAAGGGGCCCTACGGGAAAAACTGTTTTTT.

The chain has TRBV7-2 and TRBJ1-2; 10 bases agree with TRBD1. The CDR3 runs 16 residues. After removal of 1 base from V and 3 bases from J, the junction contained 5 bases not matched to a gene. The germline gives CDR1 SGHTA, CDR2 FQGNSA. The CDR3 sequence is CASSLVLGQGDYGYTF. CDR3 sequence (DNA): TGTGCCAGCAGCTTAGTCTTAGGACAGGGGGACTATGGCTACACCTTC.

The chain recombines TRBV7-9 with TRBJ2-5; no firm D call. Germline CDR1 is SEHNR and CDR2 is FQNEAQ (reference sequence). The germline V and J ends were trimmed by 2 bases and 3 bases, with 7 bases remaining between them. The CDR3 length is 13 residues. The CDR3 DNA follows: TGTGCCAGCAGCTTATTTGAGAAAGAGACCCAGTACTTC. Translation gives CASSLFEKETQYF.

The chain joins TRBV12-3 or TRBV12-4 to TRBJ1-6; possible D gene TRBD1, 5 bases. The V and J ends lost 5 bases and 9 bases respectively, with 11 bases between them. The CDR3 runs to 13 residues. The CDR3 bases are TGTGCCAGCAGTCCGCAGGGTAGTTCACCCCTCCACTTT. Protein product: CASSPQGSSPLHF.

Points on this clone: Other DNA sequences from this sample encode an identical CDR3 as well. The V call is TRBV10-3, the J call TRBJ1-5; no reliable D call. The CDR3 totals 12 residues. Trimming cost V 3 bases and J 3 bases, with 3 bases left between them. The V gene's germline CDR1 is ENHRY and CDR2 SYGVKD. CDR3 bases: TGTGCCATCAGTGACAACAATCAGCCCCAGCATTTT. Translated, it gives CAISDNNQPQHF.

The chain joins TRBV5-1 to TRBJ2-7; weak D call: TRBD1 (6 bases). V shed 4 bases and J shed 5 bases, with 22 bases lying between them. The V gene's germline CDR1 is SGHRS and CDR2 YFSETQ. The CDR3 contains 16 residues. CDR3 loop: CASSPGGGSVYDEQYF. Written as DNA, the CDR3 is TGCGCCAGCAGCCCTGGGGGCGGCAGCGTGTATGACGAGCAGTACTTC.

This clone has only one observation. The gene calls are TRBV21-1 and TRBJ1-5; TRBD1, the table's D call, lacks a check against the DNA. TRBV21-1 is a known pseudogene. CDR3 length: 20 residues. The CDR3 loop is CASSNSVPSDREAGNQPQHF. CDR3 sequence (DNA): TGTGCCAGCAGCAATTCGGTACCATCGGACAGGGAGGCGGGCAATCAGCCCCAGCATTTT.

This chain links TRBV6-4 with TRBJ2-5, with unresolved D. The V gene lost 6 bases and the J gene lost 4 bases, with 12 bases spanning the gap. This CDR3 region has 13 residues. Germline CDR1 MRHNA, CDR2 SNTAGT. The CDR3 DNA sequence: TGTGCCAGCAGCGACGGGCCGTTAGAGACCCAGTACTTC. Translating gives CASSDGPLETQYF.

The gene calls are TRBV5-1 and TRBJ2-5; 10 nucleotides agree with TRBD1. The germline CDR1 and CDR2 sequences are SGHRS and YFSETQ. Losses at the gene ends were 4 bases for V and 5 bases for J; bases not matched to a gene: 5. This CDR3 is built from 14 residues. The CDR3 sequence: CASSGGTGVETQYF. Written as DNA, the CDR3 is TGCGCCAGCAGCGGCGGGACAGGGGTTGAGACCCAGTACTTC. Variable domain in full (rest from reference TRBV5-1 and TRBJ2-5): KAGVTQTPRYLIKTRGQQVTLSCSPISGHRSVSWYQQTPGQGLQFLFEYFSETQRNKGNFPGRFSGRQFSNSRSEMNVSTLELGDSALYLCASSGGTGVETQYFGPGTRLLVL.

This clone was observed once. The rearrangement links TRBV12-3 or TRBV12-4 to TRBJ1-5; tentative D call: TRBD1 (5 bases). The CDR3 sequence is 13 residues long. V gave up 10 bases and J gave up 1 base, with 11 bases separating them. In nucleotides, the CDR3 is TGTGCCATCTCCCGGGGGAGCAATCAGCCCCAGCATTTT. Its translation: CAISRGSNQPQHF.

The CDR3 DNA reads as TGTGCCAGCAGTGAAGCGGGGGGGAGTAATTCACCCCTCCACTTT. Amino acids: CASSEAGGSNSPLHF. The chain joins TRBV2 to TRBJ1-6; the D gene is possibly TRBD1 (5 bases). This CDR3 is built from 15 residues. Trimming shortened V by 0 bases and J by 6 bases, and 9 bases separated the two germline ends. CDR1 is SNHLY and CDR2 is FYNNEI in the germline V gene.

The CDR3 coding sequence is TGTGCCAGCAGCTTAGGGCCAGAGACCCAGTACTTC. Amino acid sequence: CASSLGPETQYF. The genes are TRBV7-2 and TRBJ2-5; D remains unclear. CDR3 length equals 12 residues. Trimming removed 1 base from V and 4 bases from J, with 4 bases in between. In germline, CDR1 is SGHTA, CDR2 FQGNSA.

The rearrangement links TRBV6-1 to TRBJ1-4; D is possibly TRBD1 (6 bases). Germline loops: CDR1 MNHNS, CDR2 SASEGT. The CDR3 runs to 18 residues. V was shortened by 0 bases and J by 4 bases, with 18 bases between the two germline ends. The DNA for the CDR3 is TGTGCCAGCAGTGAAGCAAAGGTGGCGGGGGCGAGTAATGAAAAACTGTTTTTT. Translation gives CASSEAKVAGASNEKLFF.

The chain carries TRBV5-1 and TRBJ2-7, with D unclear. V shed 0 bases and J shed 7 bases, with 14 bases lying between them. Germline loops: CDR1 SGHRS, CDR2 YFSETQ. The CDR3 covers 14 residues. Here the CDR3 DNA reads TGCGCCAGCAGCTTGGAGGTAGCATTGCTTGAGCAGTACTTC. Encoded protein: CASSLEVALLEQYF.

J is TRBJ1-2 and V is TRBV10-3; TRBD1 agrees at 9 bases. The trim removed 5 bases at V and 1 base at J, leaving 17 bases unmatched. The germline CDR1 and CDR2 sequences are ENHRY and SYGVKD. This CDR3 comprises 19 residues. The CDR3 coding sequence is TGTGCCATCAGTTTTATCGCCGGGACAGGGAGGATTGATAACTATGGCTACACCTTC. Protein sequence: CAISFIAGTGRIDNYGYTF.

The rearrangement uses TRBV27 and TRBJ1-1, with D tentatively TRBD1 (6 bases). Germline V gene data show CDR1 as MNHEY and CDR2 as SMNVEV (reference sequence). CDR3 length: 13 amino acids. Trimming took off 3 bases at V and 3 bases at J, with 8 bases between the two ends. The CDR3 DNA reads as TGTGCCAGCAGTTTTCCAGGGGACACTGAAGCTTTCTTT. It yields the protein CASSFPGDTEAFF.

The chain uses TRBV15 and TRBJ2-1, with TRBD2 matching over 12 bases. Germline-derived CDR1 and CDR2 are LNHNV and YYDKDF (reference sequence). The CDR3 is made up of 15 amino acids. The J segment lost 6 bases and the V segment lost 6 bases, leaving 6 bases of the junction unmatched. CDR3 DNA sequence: TGTGCCACCAGGCATCTAGCGGGGGGGCGCAATGAGCAGTTCTTC. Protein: CATRHLAGGRNEQFF.

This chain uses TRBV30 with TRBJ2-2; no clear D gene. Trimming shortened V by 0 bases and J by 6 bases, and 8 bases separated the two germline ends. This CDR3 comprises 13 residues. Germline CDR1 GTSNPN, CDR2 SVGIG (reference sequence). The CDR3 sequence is CAWSVSVSGELFF. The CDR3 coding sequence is TGTGCCTGGAGTGTATCTGTTTCCGGGGAGCTGTTTTTT.

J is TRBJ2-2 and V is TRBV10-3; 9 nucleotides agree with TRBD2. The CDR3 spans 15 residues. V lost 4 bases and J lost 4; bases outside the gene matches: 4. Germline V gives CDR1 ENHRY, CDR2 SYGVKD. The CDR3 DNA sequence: TGTGCCATCAGTGCTAGCGGGGAGGGCACCGGGGAGCTGTTTTTT. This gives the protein CAISASGEGTGELFF.

The CDR3 is CASSYTAGGETQYF. The CDR3 DNA is TGTGCCAGCAGTTACACCGCGGGGGGAGAGACCCAGTACTTC. The V call is TRBV6-2 or TRBV6-3, the J call TRBJ2-5; 8 positions match TRBD2. CDR1 and CDR2 (germline): MNHEY, SVGEGT. The V gene end was trimmed by 2 bases and the J gene end by 4 bases; junction bases not matched to a gene: 3. The CDR3 consists of 14 residues.

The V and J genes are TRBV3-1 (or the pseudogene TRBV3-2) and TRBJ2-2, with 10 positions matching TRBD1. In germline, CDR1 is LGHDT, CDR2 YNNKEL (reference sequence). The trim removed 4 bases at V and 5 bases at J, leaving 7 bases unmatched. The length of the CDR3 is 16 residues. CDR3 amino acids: CASSPRDRGETGELFF. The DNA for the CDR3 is TGTGCCAGCAGCCCCCGGGACAGGGGAGAAACCGGGGAGCTGTTTTTT.